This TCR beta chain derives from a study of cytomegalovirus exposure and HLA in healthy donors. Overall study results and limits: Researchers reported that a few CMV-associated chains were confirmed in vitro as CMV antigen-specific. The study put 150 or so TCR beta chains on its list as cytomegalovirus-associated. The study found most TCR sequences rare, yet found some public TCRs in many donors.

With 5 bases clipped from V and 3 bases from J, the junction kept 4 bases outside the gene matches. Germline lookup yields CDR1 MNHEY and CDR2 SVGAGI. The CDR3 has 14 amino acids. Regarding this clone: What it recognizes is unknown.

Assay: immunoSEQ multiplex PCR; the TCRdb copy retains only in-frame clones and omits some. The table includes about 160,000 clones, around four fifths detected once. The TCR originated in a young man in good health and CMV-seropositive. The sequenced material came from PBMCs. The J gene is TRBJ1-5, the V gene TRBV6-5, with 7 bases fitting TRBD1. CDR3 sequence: CASSLGQVNQPQHF. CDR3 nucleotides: TGTGCCAGCAGTCTCGGACAGGTCAATCAGCCCCAGCATTTT.